These 10 T cell receptor beta chains were all obtained from the same sample, sequenced in a study of T cell clones after liver transplantation. The data were produced by immunoSEQ multiplex PCR, yet TCRdb's version contains in-frame clones alone and is incomplete. The sample yields about 80,000 clones, about 82% seen once. Sequenced material: CD4+ T cells from blood, taken 46 months after liver transplant. The receptors come from a human patient who received a liver transplant. Some T cells may originate from the graft donor.

The chain has TRBV9 and TRBJ2-1; D gene ambiguous. V lost 3 bases and J 0 bases, leaving 7 bases between the germline ends. Germline CDR1 reads SGDLS; CDR2 reads YYNGEE. The CDR3 has 14 amino acids. The chain's CDR3 is CASSGPSSYNEQFF. The DNA for the CDR3 is TGTGCCAGCAGCGGGCCAAGCTCCTACAATGAGCAGTTCTTC.

This clone has only one observation. This chain's CDR3 is CASSGGQGQPQHF. As DNA, the CDR3 is TGTGCCAGCAGTGGGGGTCAAGGTCAGCCCCAGCATTTT. The V call is TRBV2, the J call TRBJ1-5; D unresolved. This CDR3 has 13 residues. V lost 4 bases and J 6 bases, leaving 10 bases between the germline ends. Per the germline V gene, CDR1 is SNHLY and CDR2 is FYNNEI.

The V call is TRBV18, the J call TRBJ2-1; 8 bases align to TRBD2. This CDR3 has 14 amino acids. The germline V gene has CDR1 KGHSH and CDR2 LQKENI. V shed 4 bases, J shed 8 bases, and the junction held 7 bases outside the gene matches. CDR3 in DNA: TGTGCCAGCTCACAGGCTAGCGGGCTCGATGAGCAGTTCTTC. Protein product: CASSQASGLDEQFF.

V usage is TRBV4-1 and J usage is TRBJ2-3; 7 bases agree with TRBD1. The CDR3 runs 14 residues. V trimming: 5 bases; J trimming: 5 bases; junction bases outside the gene matches: 7. CDR1 is MGHRA, CDR2 YSYEKL, per germline. The CDR3 coding sequence is TGCGCCAGCAGCGAGCAACACAGGGGAGATACGCAGTATTTT. It yields the protein CASSEQHRGDTQYF.

This clone was seen just once. Mismatch with germline at one junction end may stem from a read error. J is TRBJ1-5 and V is TRBV7-2, with TRBD1 as a possible D gene (6 bases). Germline values: CDR1 SGHTA, CDR2 FQGNSA. The CDR3 covers 17 residues. CDR3 nucleotides: TGTGCCAACAGCTCTAGGGGGGGCACTAATAGCAATCAGCCCCAGCATTTT. This encodes CANSSRGGTNSNQPQHF.

In the case of this clone: The sample contains more than one DNA sequence encoding this CDR3. The V call is TRBV30, the J call TRBJ1-2; TRBD1 matches 8 bases. The V gene's germline CDR1 is GTSNPN and CDR2 SVGIG (reference sequence). V shed 3 bases and J 4 bases; nucleotides not matched to a gene: 4. The CDR3 is made up of 13 amino acids. CDR3 DNA sequence: TGTGCCTGGAGCCGGGACAGGCCCTATGGCTACACCTTC. Translated: CAWSRDRPYGYTF.

The chain joins TRBV7-2 to TRBJ2-2; no definite D call. The germline CDR1 and CDR2 sequences are SGHTA and FQGNSA. V lost 5 bases to trimming and J lost 2 bases, with 15 bases between them. This CDR3 comprises 16 residues. The CDR3 sequence is CASSLRVNINTGELFF. The CDR3, as DNA: TGTGCCAGCAGCCTCCGGGTAAACATTAACACCGGGGAGCTGTTTTTT.

V is TRBV2 and J is TRBJ2-3; the D is unclear. V was trimmed by 3 bases and J by 4 bases, leaving 8 bases between them. The germline CDR1 and CDR2 sequences are SNHLY and FYNNEI. The CDR3 extends over 13 amino acids. CDR3 bases: TGTGCCAGCAGTGAGGCCACACCAGATACGCAGTATTTT. Translated, it gives CASSEATPDTQYF.

This clone has a handful of counts. V is TRBV19 and J is TRBJ1-1; D call uncertain. The CDR3 is 14 residues long. Germline lookup yields CDR1 LNHDA and CDR2 SQIVND (reference sequence). The ends were cut back, 5 bases at V and 7 bases at J, with 17 bases in the middle. CDR3 sequence: CASSYGQTSGEAFF. The DNA of the CDR3 is TGTGCCAGTAGTTACGGCCAAACGTCGGGTGAAGCTTTCTTT. The full variable domain, its missing parts supplied by reference TRBV19 and TRBJ1-1, is DGGITQSPKYLFRKEGQNVTLSCEQNLNHDAMYWYRQDPGQGLRLIYYSQIVNDFQKGDIAEGYSVSREKKESFPLTVTSAQKNPTAFYLCASSYGQTSGEAFFGQGTRLTVV.

V gene TRBV11-2 combines with J gene TRBJ2-3; 16 nucleotides agree with TRBD2. Germline loops: CDR1 SGHAT, CDR2 FQNNGV. V lost 0 bases to trimming and J lost 4 bases; unmatched junction nucleotides: 10. This CDR3 region has 20 residues. The CDR3 reads CASSLDQGLAGGPPPDTQYF. In DNA form, the CDR3 reads TGTGCCAGCAGCTTAGATCAGGGACTAGCGGGAGGGCCGCCCCCAGATACGCAGTATTTT. Full variable domain (missing parts from reference TRBV11-2 and TRBJ2-3): EAGVAQSPRYKIIEKRQSVAFWCNPISGHATLYWYQQILGQGPKLLIQFQNNGVVDDSQLPKDRFSAERLKGVDSTLKIQPAKLEDSAVYLCASSLDQGLAGGPPPDTQYFGPGTRLTVL.